The T cell receptor beta chain described here comes from a study of human T cells and chemical hapten exposure. TCRdb re-called the RACE reads with MiXCR, one entry per CDR3 protein. The profile covers just over 350,000 distinct CDR3 sequences, with about 6.3% appearing a single time and 5% to 6% taken by the ten largest. The sample's time point: patch test 2, 6 weeks after DPC sensitization. This sample's treatment: therapeutic diphenylcyclopropenone sensitization with weekly scalp DPC. This clonotype was seen ten or more times. Germline V lookup: CDR1 MNHEY, CDR2 SMNVEV (reference sequence). The germline V and J ends were trimmed by 8 bases and 3 bases, with 29 bases remaining between them. CDR3 length: 19 amino acids.

The TCR sequence derives from a woman in her late teens or twenties with alopecia areata. Some clones in this sample may be carry-over from other donors' samples. The chain couples TRBV27 to TRBJ2-4; possibly TRBD1 or TRBD2 for D (6 bases each). The starting material was whole blood, obtained in connection with sensitization to the hapten diphenylcyclopropenone (DPC). The CDR3 is CASGLRGTSPRFGKNIQYF. CDR3 sequence (DNA): TGTGCCAGCGGCCTACGGGGGACATCCCCGAGGTTTGGCAAAAACATTCAGTACTTC.